These T cell receptor beta chains were read from a single sample in a study of cytomegalovirus exposure and HLA in healthy donors. The repertoire was sequenced with immunoSEQ multiplex PCR; TCRdb's copy has only in-frame clones and lacks some. The sample includes a few hundred thousand clones, nearly 80% of them seen just once. Sequencing was carried out using PBMCs. The receptors derive from a man aged 18-30 years in good health and CMV-seronegative. The CDR3 runs from the conserved cysteine through the conserved F or W. D genes are given only for firm matches. Not every row has a clone size; where given, it reads once, few, many or a size class.

DNA | CDR3 | size | V | D | J
TGTGCCTGGAGTGTACAGGAACATACGCAGTATTTT | CAWSVQEHTQYF | once | TRBV30 | NA | TRBJ2-3
TGTGCCAGCAGTGAACCCAGGGGCGGCGCCTATAATTCACCCCTCCACTTT | CASSEPRGGAYNSPLHF | NA | TRBV28 | NA | TRBJ1-6
TGCGCCAGCAGCCAAGATCACTCAGGGGTCGCAGATACGCAGTATTTT | CASSQDHSGVADTQYF | once | TRBV4-3 | NA | TRBJ2-3
TGTGCCAGCAGCCCGCACCGGGACAGTATTTCGGCTTTCTTT | CASSPHRDSISAFF | NA | TRBV7-2 | TRBD1 | TRBJ1-1
TGTGCCAGCAGCTTAGACGGCGGGTCGAGATCCGATACGCAGTATTTT | CASSLDGGSRSDTQYF | NA | TRBV7-8 | NA | TRBJ2-3
TGTGCCAGCAGCTTGACAGGGTTGAACACTGAAGCTTTCTTT | CASSLTGLNTEAFF | NA | TRBV5-8 | NA | TRBJ1-1
TGTGCCAGCAGCCTCTTTAGCGGGAGCTCCTACGAGCAGTACTTC | CASSLFSGSSYEQYF | NA | TRBV6-5 | TRBD2 | TRBJ2-7
TGTGCCAGCAGCTTCGAAACAGGGTATGCCGGGGAGCTGTTTTTT | CASSFETGYAGELFF | NA | TRBV7-9 | NA | TRBJ2-2
TGTGCCAGCAGGACTCAGGGAACTAGCACAGATACGCAGTATTTT | CASRTQGTSTDTQYF | NA | TRBV6-6 | NA | TRBJ2-3
TGTGCCAGCTCAAGGGACTATGGGGGAGACACTGAAGCTTTCTTT | CASSRDYGGDTEAFF | NA | TRBV18 | NA | TRBJ1-1
TGTGCCAGCAGTTTATCCTGGACAGGGAATGAAAAACTGTTTTTT | CASSLSWTGNEKLFF | NA | TRBV28 | TRBD1 | TRBJ1-4
TGCGCCAGCAGCCACCACAAGGGACTAAAGGGGTACAATGAGCAGTTCTTC | CASSHHKGLKGYNEQFF | NA | TRBV4-3 | TRBD2 | TRBJ2-1
TGTGCCAGCAGTCCGAGACAGGGGTTCGACACCGGGGAGCTGTTTTTT | CASSPRQGFDTGELFF | NA | TRBV27 | TRBD1 | TRBJ2-2
TGTGCCAGCAGCGCCACGGGAGGCGAGCAGTACTTC | CASSATGGEQYF | NA | TRBV9 | TRBD2 | TRBJ2-7
TGTGCCAGCAGCTTATCCGCCGGTCCCAGCAATCAGCCCCAGCATTTT | CASSLSAGPSNQPQHF | once | TRBV7-9 | NA | TRBJ1-5
TGTGCCAGCAGCTTGGCAGGGGTAACCTACGAGCAGTACTTC | CASSLAGVTYEQYF | once | TRBV5-6 | NA | TRBJ2-7
TGTGCCAGCACCCCACACGAACTAGCGGGGGGGCCGGAGACCCAGTACTTC | CASTPHELAGGPETQYF | once | TRBV5-4 | TRBD2 | TRBJ2-5
TGTGCCAGTTGGGACAGGGGTAATGAAGCTTTCTTT | CASWDRGNEAFF | once | TRBV19 | TRBD1 | TRBJ1-1
TGTGCCAGTAGTACGCGACCGGGATTGGGGTACACCTTC | CASSTRPGLGYTF | NA | TRBV19 | NA | TRBJ1-2
TGCGCCAGCAGCCGAGGGACTGGGGGCTACAATGAGCAGTTCTTC | CASSRGTGGYNEQFF | once | TRBV4-3 | NA | TRBJ2-1
TGTGCCAGCAGTGCGGGACAGGGGAGTCAGCCCCAGCATTTT | CASSAGQGSQPQHF | NA | TRBV6-5 | TRBD1 | TRBJ1-5
TGTGCCAGCAGCTCCCATGAGGTGGGGCTGAACACCGGGGAGCTGTTTTTT | CASSSHEVGLNTGELFF | NA | TRBV7-2 | NA | TRBJ2-2
TGTGCCAGCAGCTTAAGAGGGTCGAGCACAGATACGCAGTATTTT | CASSLRGSSTDTQYF | few | TRBV7-2 | NA | TRBJ2-3
TGTGCCATCAGTGTTACAGGTGAAGACACTGAAGCTTTCTTT | CAISVTGEDTEAFF | few | TRBV10-3 | NA | TRBJ1-1
TGTGCCAGCAGCCAGGGGCCTAGCGGGAGCTACGAGCAGTACTTC | CASSQGPSGSYEQYF | NA | TRBV4-2 | TRBD2 | TRBJ2-7
TGTGCCAGCAGTTTAATAGGGGCTTCCTACGAGCAGTACTTC | CASSLIGASYEQYF | NA | TRBV28 | NA | TRBJ2-7
TGTGCCAGCTCACCTTGGGACAAAGAGACCCAGTACTTC | CASSPWDKETQYF | NA | TRBV18 | NA | TRBJ2-5
TGTGCCAGTAGTATAGATGTCTCCTGGAGGGGCGAGACCCAGTACTTC | CASSIDVSWRGETQYF | few | TRBV19 | NA | TRBJ2-5
TGTGCCAGCAGTCGGGGGGACCAACCTGAGCAGTTCTTC | CASSRGDQPEQFF | NA | TRBV6-5 | TRBD2 | TRBJ2-1
TGTGCCAGCAGCTTAGGTGGGACAGCTTATAATTCACCCCTCCACTTT | CASSLGGTAYNSPLHF | few | TRBV13 | TRBD1 | TRBJ1-6
TGTGCCAGCAGCTGGGGACAGGACAATGAGCAGTTCTTC | CASSWGQDNEQFF | NA | TRBV5-6 | TRBD1 | TRBJ2-1
TGTGCCAGCAGCTGGGAAGGGAGCGGGAGGGCCGGGGAGCTGTTTTTT | CASSWEGSGRAGELFF | NA | TRBV5-4 | TRBD2 | TRBJ2-2
TGCGCCAGCAGCCCTGAAGGGGCCCGGCCTTCCTACACCTTC | CASSPEGARPSYTF | NA | TRBV4-3 | NA | TRBJ1-2
TGTGCCATCAGTGGGGACAGGGGGAATGAAAAACTGTTTTTT | CAISGDRGNEKLFF | NA | TRBV10-3 | TRBD1 | TRBJ1-4
TGTGCCAGCAGTGGTGACAGGGCGAACACTGAAGCTTTCTTT | CASSGDRANTEAFF | few | TRBV25-1 | TRBD1 | TRBJ1-1
TGTGCCAGCAGCACGGGACAGGGGGGCCACAATGAGCAGTTCTTC | CASSTGQGGHNEQFF | NA | TRBV7-9 | TRBD1 | TRBJ2-1
TGTGCCAGCAGCTTAGTGGCCCGCAACACTGAAGCTTTCTTT | CASSLVARNTEAFF | NA | TRBV7-2 | NA | TRBJ1-1
TGCGCCAGCAGCCCGGGGGGCGGGGGCCGGGAGACCCAGTACTTC | CASSPGGGGRETQYF | NA | TRBV5-1 | NA | TRBJ2-5
TGTGCCAGTACGGACAGGGGGCATGGCTACACCTTC | CASTDRGHGYTF | NA | TRBV19 | TRBD1 | TRBJ1-2
TGTGCCAGCAGCGTAAACGGGGGGGACTACAATGAGCAGTTCTTC | CASSVNGGDYNEQFF | NA | TRBV9 | TRBD2 | TRBJ2-1
TGTGCCAGCAGCCAAGTTCGGAGGACAGATACGCAGTATTTT | CASSQVRRTDTQYF | NA | TRBV4-2 | NA | TRBJ2-3
TGTGCCAGCAGTCGTTTCTCAGGAGGGGAAAGCTTCTTT | CASSRFSGGESFF | NA | TRBV6-1 | NA | TRBJ1-1
TGTGCCAGCAGTTTATCCCCAACTGATAACTATGGCTACACCTTC | CASSLSPTDNYGYTF | NA | TRBV27 | NA | TRBJ1-2
TGTGCTAGCAGCCCTGACAGGGGGCAGACAGATACGCAGTATTTT | CASSPDRGQTDTQYF | NA | TRBV7-7 | TRBD1 | TRBJ2-3
TGCGCCAGCAGTGAATCGACCGGGACAGGGTTGAGCGAGCAGTACTTC | CASSESTGTGLSEQYF | once | TRBV10-2 | TRBD1 | TRBJ2-7
TGTGCCAGCAGCCACGGGACTAGCGGGGGGTTGGAGACCCAGTACTTC | CASSHGTSGGLETQYF | few | TRBV11-3 | TRBD2 | TRBJ2-5
TGCGCCAGCACCTATTCGATCTTCGAGGGGAACACTGAAGCTTTCTTT | CASTYSIFEGNTEAFF | NA | TRBV5-1 | NA | TRBJ1-1
TGTGCCAGTAGTAAACGACAGGGGAACACCGGGGAGCTGTTTTTT | CASSKRQGNTGELFF | NA | TRBV19 | TRBD1 | TRBJ2-2